These T cell receptor beta chains were read from a single sample in a study of T cell repertoires in ileal Crohn's disease. The assay was immunoSEQ multiplex PCR, and TCRdb's table has in-frame clones only and misses some. The data contain about 3,700 clones, about 70% of them singletons. Sequencing was carried out using ileal tissue. The receptors shown here come from an adult with Crohn's disease. The CDR3 runs from the conserved cysteine through the conserved F or W. D genes are given only for firm matches. Size tells how often a clone was seen (once, few, many) or the class of an expanded clone, and some rows leave it out.

>TRBJ2-2|TRBD1|-|TRBV6-5
CASSYGQGRNTGELFF
TGTGCCAGCAGTTATGGACAGGGGAGAAACACCGGGGAGCTGTTTTTT
>TRBJ2-1|TRBD1|few|TRBV6-5
CASSYWDRPHGVEFF
TGTGCCAGCAGTTACTGGGACAGACCCCACGGTGTGGAGTTCTTC
>TRBJ2-6|-|few|TRBV5-1
CASSKAVSSGANVLTF
TGCGCCAGCAGCAAAGCCGTTAGCTCTGGGGCCAACGTCCTGACTTTC
>TRBJ1-3|-|-|TRBV5-6
CASSLAGVGNTIYF
TGTGCCAGCAGCTTGGCAGGGGTCGGAAACACCATATATTTT
>TRBJ2-2|TRBD1|-|TRBV9
CASSLRQGPGELFF
TGTGCCAGCAGCCTCCGACAGGGTCCCGGGGAGCTGTTTTTT
>TRBJ2-7|-|-|TRBV25-1
CASSGSGAGYEQYF
TGTGCCAGCAGTGGCTCAGGGGCGGGCTACGAGCAGTACTTC
>TRBJ1-2|-|-|TRBV7-8
CASSHDFYGYTF
TGTGCCAGCAGCCACGACTTTTATGGCTACACCTTC
>TRBJ1-2|TRBD1|-|TRBV4-1
CASSQDVWSGTEGGLYIF
TGCGCCAGCAGCCAAGATGTATGGTCGGGGACAGAAGGTGGCCTCTACATCTTC
>TRBJ2-2|-|few|TRBV11-2
CASSFFSGANTGELFF
TGTGCCAGCAGCTTCTTTAGCGGTGCGAACACCGGGGAGCTGTTTTTT
>TRBJ1-1|TRBD1|few|TRBV6-1
CASILDRVRTEAFF
TGTGCCAGCATCCTGGACAGGGTAAGGACTGAAGCTTTCTTT
>TRBJ2-3|TRBD2|-|TRBV9
CASSVGLAGTDTQYF
TGTGCCAGCAGCGTAGGGCTAGCGGGAACAGATACGCAGTATTTT
>TRBJ2-3|TRBD2|-|TRBV7-3
CASSPGPSGGARTTDTQYF
TGTGCCAGCAGCCCGGGCCCTAGCGGGGGGGCTCGCACCACAGATACGCAGTATTTT
>TRBJ2-1|-|-|TRBV19
CASSTRRDYNEQFF
TGTGCCAGTAGTACGCGCCGGGACTACAATGAGCAGTTCTTC
>TRBJ2-7|TRBD1|-|TRBV5-1
CASSLAPGSWTGALYEQYF
TGCGCCAGCAGCTTGGCCCCAGGCTCCTGGACAGGAGCCCTCTACGAGCAGTACTTC
>TRBJ2-2|TRBD1|once|TRBV30
CALDRGTGELFF
TGTGCCTTGGACAGGGGAACCGGGGAGCTGTTTTTT
>TRBJ2-3|TRBD2|-|TRBV18
CASSPRGSGMADTQYF
TGTGCCAGCTCACCCCGGGGTAGCGGGATGGCAGATACGCAGTATTTT
>TRBJ1-5|-|-|TRBV5-1
CASSQRGNQPQHF
TGCGCCAGCAGCCAGCGAGGCAATCAGCCCCAGCATTTT
>TRBJ1-1|TRBD1|few|TRBV7-8
CASSVGTGIQGTEAFF
TGTGCCAGCAGCGTAGGGACAGGGATTCAAGGTACTGAAGCTTTCTTT
>TRBJ2-5|TRBD1|-|TRBV10-3
CAAGTARQETQYF
TGTGCCGCCGGGACAGCACGACAAGAGACCCAGTACTTC
>TRBJ2-1|-|-|TRBV30
CAWSVMSGFLNEQFF
TGTGCCTGGAGTGTAATGTCCGGGTTCTTGAATGAGCAGTTCTTC